This TCR beta chain derives from a study of response to subunit inactivated influenza vaccine. General study findings and limits: Authors proposed each seasonal influenza vaccination draws in few new T cells.

V shed 1 base and J shed 6 bases, with 9 bases lying between them. The CDR3 runs to 12 residues. CDR1 and CDR2 (germline): DFQATT, SNEGSKA (reference sequence). This clonotype was seen a few times. Its antigen is not identified. TCRdb called the RT-PCR reads again in MiXCR, with one record for every CDR3 protein. This table holds around 570,000 distinct CDR3 sequences, 7.6% found once. The specimen comprised PBMCs from blood, sampled 23 months after vaccination. The sequence derives from a man in his fifties or sixties who received an inactivated influenza vaccine. The chain joins TRBV20-1 to TRBJ1-2; D gene unclear. The CDR3 DNA reads TGCAGTGCTAGAGTGGCAGCAGATGGCTACACCTTC. The encoded protein is CSARVAADGYTF.